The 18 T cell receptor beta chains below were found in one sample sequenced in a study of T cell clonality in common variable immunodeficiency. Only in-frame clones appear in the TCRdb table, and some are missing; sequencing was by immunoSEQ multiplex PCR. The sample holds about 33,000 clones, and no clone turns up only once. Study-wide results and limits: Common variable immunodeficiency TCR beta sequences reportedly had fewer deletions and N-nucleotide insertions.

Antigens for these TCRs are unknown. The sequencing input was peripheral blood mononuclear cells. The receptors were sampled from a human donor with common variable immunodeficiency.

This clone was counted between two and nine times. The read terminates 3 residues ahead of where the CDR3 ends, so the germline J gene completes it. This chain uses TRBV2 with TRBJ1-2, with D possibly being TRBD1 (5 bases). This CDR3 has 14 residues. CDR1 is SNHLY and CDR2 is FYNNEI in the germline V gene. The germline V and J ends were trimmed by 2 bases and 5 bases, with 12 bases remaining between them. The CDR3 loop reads CASSETTEGYGYTF. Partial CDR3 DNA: TGTGCCAGCAGTGAAACGACAGAGGGTTATGGC.

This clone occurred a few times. This chain's CDR3 is CASSMGGGFTEAFF. The CDR3 DNA, read in part, is TGTGCCAGTAGTATGGGCGGGGGTTTCACTGAA. This chain uses TRBV19 with TRBJ1-1; D is possibly TRBD1 (5 bases). The observed sequence ends 3 residues before the CDR3 terminus, with the missing tail filled in from the germline J gene. The CDR3 covers 14 residues. Germline V lookup: CDR1 LNHDA, CDR2 SQIVND (reference sequence). V was shortened by 3 bases and J by 4 bases, with 12 bases between the two germline ends.

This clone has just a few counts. CDR3 loop: CASSLGRGSYEQYF. CDR3 DNA, as far as it was read: TGTGCCAGCAGCTTAGGCAGGGGGTCCTACGAG. The rearrangement joins TRBV7-6 to TRBJ2-7, with TRBD1 matching over 7 bases. The read terminates 3 residues before the CDR3 end, so the remaining end is supplied by the germline J gene. The length of the CDR3 is 14 residues. Trimming took 1 base from V and 1 from J; bases not matched to a gene: 1. Germline-derived CDR1 and CDR2 are SGHVS and FNYEAQ.

The covered CDR3 bases are TGTGCCAGCAGCTCGTTAGCTTGGGGCACAGATACG. This translates into CASSSLAWGTDT. The whole CDR3 protein is CASSSLAWGTDTQYF. The rearrangement joins TRBV7-3 to TRBJ2-3, with no clear D. The read stops 3 residues short of the end of the CDR3; the missing end is completed from the germline J gene. Germline values: CDR1 SGHTA, CDR2 FQGTGA. V gave up 4 bases and J gave up 1 base, with 12 bases separating them. The CDR3 sequence is 15 residues long.

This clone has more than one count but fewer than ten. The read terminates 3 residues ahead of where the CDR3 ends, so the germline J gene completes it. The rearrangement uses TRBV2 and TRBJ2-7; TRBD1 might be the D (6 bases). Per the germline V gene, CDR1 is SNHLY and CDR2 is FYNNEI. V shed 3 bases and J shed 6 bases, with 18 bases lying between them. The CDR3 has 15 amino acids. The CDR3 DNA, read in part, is TGTGCCAGCAGTGATGTGAAGACAGGTAACCCCGAG. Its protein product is CASSDVKTGNPE. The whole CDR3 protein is CASSDVKTGNPEQYF.

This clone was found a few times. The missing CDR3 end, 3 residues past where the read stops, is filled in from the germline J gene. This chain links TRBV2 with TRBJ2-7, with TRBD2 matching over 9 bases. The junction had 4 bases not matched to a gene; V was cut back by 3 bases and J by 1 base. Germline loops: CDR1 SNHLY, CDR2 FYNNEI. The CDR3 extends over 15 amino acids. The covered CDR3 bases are TGTGCCAGCAGTGATAGCGGGGGCCCTTCCTACGAG. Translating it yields CASSDSGGPSYE. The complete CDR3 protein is CASSDSGGPSYEQYF.

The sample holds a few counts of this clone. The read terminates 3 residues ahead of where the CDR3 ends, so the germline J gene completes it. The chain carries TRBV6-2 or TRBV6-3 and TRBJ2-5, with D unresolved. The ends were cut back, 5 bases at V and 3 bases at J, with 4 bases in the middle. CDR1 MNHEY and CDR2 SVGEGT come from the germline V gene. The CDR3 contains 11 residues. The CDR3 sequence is CASSREETQYF. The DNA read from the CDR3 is TGTGCCAGCAGTCGGGAAGAGACC.

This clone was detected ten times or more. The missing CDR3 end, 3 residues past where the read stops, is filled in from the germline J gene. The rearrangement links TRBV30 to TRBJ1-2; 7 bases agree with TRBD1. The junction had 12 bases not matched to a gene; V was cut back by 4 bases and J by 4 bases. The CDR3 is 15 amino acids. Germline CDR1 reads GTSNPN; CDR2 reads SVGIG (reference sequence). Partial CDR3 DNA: TGTGCCTGGATATCTGCCGGGACAGAATTCTATGGC. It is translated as CAWISAGTEFYG. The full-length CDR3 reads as CAWISAGTEFYGYTF.

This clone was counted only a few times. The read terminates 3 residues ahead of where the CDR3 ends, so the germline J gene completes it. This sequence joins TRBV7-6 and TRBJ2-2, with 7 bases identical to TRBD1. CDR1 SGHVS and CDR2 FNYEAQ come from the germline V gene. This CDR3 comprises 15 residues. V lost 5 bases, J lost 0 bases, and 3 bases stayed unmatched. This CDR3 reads CASSVTGANTGELFF. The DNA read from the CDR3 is TGTGCCAGCAGCGTAACAGGGGCGAACACCGGGGAG.

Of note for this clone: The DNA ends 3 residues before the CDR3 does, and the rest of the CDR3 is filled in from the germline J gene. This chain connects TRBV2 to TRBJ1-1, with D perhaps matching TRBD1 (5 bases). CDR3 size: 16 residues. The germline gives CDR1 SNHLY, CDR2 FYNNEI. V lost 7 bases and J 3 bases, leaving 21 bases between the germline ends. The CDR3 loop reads CASTPRGMGSYTEAFF. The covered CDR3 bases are TGTGCCAGCACCCCTCGGGGGATGGGGAGTTACACTGAA.

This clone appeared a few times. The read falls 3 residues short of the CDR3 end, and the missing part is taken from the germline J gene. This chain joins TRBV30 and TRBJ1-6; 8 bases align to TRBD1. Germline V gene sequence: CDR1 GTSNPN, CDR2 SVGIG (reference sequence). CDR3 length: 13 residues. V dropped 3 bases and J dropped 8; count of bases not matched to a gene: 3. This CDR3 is CAWSRGQDSPLHF. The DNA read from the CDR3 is TGTGCCTGGAGCAGGGGACAGGATTCACCC.

The sequenced part of the CDR3 DNA is TGTGCCTGGGAAAGGACAGTTTTCAGC. It translates to CAWERTVFS. The full CDR3 protein is CAWERTVFSYTF. The chain uses TRBV30 and TRBJ1-2, with D maybe TRBD1 (6 bases). With the read ending 3 residues before the CDR3 end, the germline J gene is used to fill in that end. The CDR3 runs to 12 residues. Per the germline V gene, CDR1 is GTSNPN and CDR2 is SVGIG (reference sequence).

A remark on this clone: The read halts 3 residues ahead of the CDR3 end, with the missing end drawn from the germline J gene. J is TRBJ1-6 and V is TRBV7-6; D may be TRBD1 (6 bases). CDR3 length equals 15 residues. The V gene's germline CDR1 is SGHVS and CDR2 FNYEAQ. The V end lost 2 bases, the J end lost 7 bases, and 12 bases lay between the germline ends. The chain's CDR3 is CASSLTGPSNSPLHF. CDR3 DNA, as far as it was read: TGTGCCAGCAGCTTAACAGGGCCTTCGAATTCACCC.

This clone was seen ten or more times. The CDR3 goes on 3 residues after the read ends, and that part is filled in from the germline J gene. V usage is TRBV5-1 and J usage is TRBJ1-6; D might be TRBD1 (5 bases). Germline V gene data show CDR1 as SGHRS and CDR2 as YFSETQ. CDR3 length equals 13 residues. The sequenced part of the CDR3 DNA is TGCGCCAGCAGCTTGGCAGGGTACCCTCCC. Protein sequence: CASSLAGYPP. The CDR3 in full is CASSLAGYPPLHF.

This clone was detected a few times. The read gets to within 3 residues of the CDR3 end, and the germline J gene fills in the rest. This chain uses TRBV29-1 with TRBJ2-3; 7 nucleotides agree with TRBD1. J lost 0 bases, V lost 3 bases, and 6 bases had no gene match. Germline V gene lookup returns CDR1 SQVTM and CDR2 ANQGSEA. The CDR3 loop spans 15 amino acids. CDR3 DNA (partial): TGCAGCGTTGATGGACAGGTAGCAAGCACAGATACG. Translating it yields CSVDGQVASTDT. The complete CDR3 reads CSVDGQVASTDTQYF.

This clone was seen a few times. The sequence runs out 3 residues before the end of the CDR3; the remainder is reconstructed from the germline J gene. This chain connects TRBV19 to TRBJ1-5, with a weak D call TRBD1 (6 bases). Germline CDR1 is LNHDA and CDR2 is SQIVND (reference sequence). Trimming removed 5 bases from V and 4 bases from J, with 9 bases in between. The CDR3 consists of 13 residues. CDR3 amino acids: CASSGGGNQPQHF. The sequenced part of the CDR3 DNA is TGTGCCAGTAGTGGAGGGGGAAATCAGCCC.

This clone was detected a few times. The CDR3 DNA, read in part, is TGTGCCAGTAGTATGGGCGGGACAGAAGTAACCGGGGAG. Its translation: CASSMGGTEVTGE. The whole CDR3 reads CASSMGGTEVTGELFF. The chain recombines TRBV19 with TRBJ2-2; D is possibly TRBD1 (7 bases). The CDR3 extends 3 residues past the end of the read, so its final part is completed from the germline J gene. Trimming stripped 3 bases from V and 5 bases from J, with 16 bases between. The CDR3 has 16 amino acids. Per the germline V gene, CDR1 is LNHDA and CDR2 is SQIVND (reference sequence).

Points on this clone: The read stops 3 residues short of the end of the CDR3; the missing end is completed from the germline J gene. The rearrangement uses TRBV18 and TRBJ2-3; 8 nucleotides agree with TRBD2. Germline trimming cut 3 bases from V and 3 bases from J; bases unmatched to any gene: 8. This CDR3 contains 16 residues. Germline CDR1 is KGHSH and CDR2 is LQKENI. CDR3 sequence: CASSPSSGGRTDTQYF. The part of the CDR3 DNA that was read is TGTGCCAGCTCACCCTCCAGCGGGGGAAGGACAGATACG. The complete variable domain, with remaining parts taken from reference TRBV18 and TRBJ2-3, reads NAGVMQNPRHLVRRRGQEARLRCSPMKGHSHVYWYRQLPEEGLKFMVYLQKENIIDESGMPKERFSAEFPKEGPSILRIQQVVRGDSAAYFCASSPSSGGRTDTQYFGPGTRLTVL.